The 19 T cell receptor beta chains given below trace back to one sample, sequenced in a study of T cells expressing NK-cell markers. Reanalyzing the 5' RACE reads, TCRdb keeps one entry per CDR3 protein, without DNA. The listing contains 120,000 to 150,000 distinct CDR3 sequences. Sequencing was performed on blood T cells: a sorted CD56 or NKG2C T cell subset, CD4+ or CD8+ T cells, or bulk PBMC T cells (not recorded which). All receptors come from a man between 18 and 35 years old in good health.

The chain joins TRBV6-5 to TRBJ2-6; TCRdb's assignment of TRBD1 cannot be checked, as there is no DNA. Germline V gene lookup returns CDR1 MNHEY and CDR2 SVGAGI. The CDR3 loop spans 19 amino acids. The CDR3 loop is CASSCSSGTGVFGANVLTF.

The V gene is TRBV10-3, the J gene TRBJ2-1; TCRdb designates TRBD1, a call that cannot be tested without DNA. Germline values: CDR1 ENHRY, CDR2 SYGVKD. This CDR3 region has 14 residues. The CDR3 protein is CAISGASAYNEQFF.

The chain couples TRBV6-5 to TRBJ2-1; TCRdb's D gene call, TRBD1, goes unchecked for lack of DNA. The CDR3 runs to 17 residues. Germline V gene data show CDR1 as MNHEY and CDR2 as SVGAGI. CDR3 in amino acids: CASSYSWIDSGGNEQFF.

The chain uses TRBV10-3 and TRBJ2-1; TCRdb names TRBD2, which stays unverified in the absence of DNA. This CDR3 is 15 amino acids long. Germline V lookup: CDR1 ENHRY, CDR2 SYGVKD. The CDR3 protein is CAIRPSSGAGNEQFF.

The chain carries TRBV30 and TRBJ1-2; the D call from TCRdb, TRBD1, cannot be confirmed without DNA. Germline V gene lookup returns CDR1 GTSNPN and CDR2 SVGIG (reference sequence). The CDR3 runs to 14 residues. This chain's CDR3 is CAWSVGTDFSGYTF.

The J gene is TRBJ2-1, the V gene TRBV19; TCRdb gives TRBD1 as the D gene, but with no DNA this cannot be confirmed. CDR3 length: 20 residues. The germline gives CDR1 LNHDA, CDR2 SQIVND (reference sequence). The CDR3: CASSMPLVPGQGTDYDEQFF.

V and J are TRBV30 and TRBJ1-1; the D call from TCRdb, TRBD1, cannot be confirmed without DNA. CDR1 is GTSNPN, CDR2 SVGIG, per germline (reference sequence). The CDR3 consists of 13 residues. CDR3: CAWSVQTGNEAFF.

The V call is TRBV3-1, the J call TRBJ2-1; TCRdb selects TRBD2, and the lack of DNA leaves this call unchecked. The CDR3 length is 15 residues. Germline values: CDR1 LGHDT, CDR2 YNNKEL (reference sequence). This CDR3 is CASSQFLAGDLEQFF.

The chain couples TRBV27 to TRBJ1-5. From germline, CDR1 is MNHEY and CDR2 SMNVEV (reference sequence). CDR3 length: 13 residues. CDR3: CASSSDINQPQHF.

The rearrangement joins TRBV28 to TRBJ2-7; TCRdb gives TRBD1 as the D gene, but with no DNA this cannot be confirmed. Germline CDR1 is MDHEN and CDR2 is SYDVKM. The CDR3 length is 14 residues. This CDR3 reads CASSFVTGWDEQYF.

The CDR3 spells CASREDWVGNTIYF. The chain employs TRBV6-1 and TRBJ1-3. The germline gives CDR1 MNHNS, CDR2 SASEGT. The CDR3 runs 14 residues.

The chain employs TRBV7-8 and TRBJ2-1; TCRdb's D gene call, TRBD1, goes unchecked for lack of DNA. Looked up from germline, CDR1 is SGHVS and CDR2 is FQNEAQ. This CDR3 region has 14 residues. The CDR3 sequence is CASSLIQEGDEQFF.

The V call is TRBV9, the J call TRBJ2-4. The CDR3 contains 16 residues. Germline CDR1 and CDR2: SGDLS and YYNGEE. The CDR3 is CASSASGASTKNIQYF.

The rearrangement links TRBV4-1 to TRBJ2-2; with no DNA, the TCRdb D assignment of TRBD2 cannot be verified. The CDR3 sequence is 17 residues long. The germline CDR1 and CDR2 sequences are MGHRA and YSYEKL. CDR3 sequence: CASSQYDGAAGTGELFF.

This rearrangement joins TRBV5-1 to TRBJ2-7. Germline V CDR1 and CDR2: SGHRS, YFSETQ. This CDR3 comprises 13 residues. The CDR3 reads CASKLYTAYEQYF.

The chain couples TRBV25-1 to TRBJ2-3; TCRdb indicates TRBD2, and absent DNA this call remains unverified. This CDR3 contains 16 residues. Germline loops: CDR1 MGHDK, CDR2 SYGVNS. The CDR3 protein is CASSENSGLGTDTQYF.

The chain recombines TRBV28 with TRBJ2-3; checking the TCRdb D call of TRBD2 is not possible without DNA. Looked up from germline, CDR1 is MDHEN and CDR2 is SYDVKM. The CDR3 covers 15 residues. CDR3 sequence: CASSLGTTPTDTQYF.

The chain couples TRBV12-3 or TRBV12-4 to TRBJ2-2. The CDR3 extends over 15 amino acids. The CDR3 spells CASSLRAPPSGELFF.

The chain couples TRBV10-3 to TRBJ2-5; TCRdb calls TRBD1, which cannot be checked without DNA. Per germline, CDR1 ENHRY and CDR2 SYGVKD. This CDR3 is 14 amino acids long. The CDR3 protein is CAISEVRGQETQYF.